Listed here are 10 T cell receptor beta chains from one sample, sequenced in a study of beta chain features in type 1 diabetes. Notes on the study in general: For Type 1 diabetes patients, all four CD4+ subsets carried TCRB CDR3s that were moderately but significantly shorter.

What these receptors recognize is not known. The whole isolated RNA underwent reverse transcription, so sequencing captured expressed TCRB transcripts. Sequencing was performed with immunoSEQ multiplex PCR; in TCRdb, only in-frame clones are kept and a portion is missing. Among 100,000 to 150,000 clones, 9% were seen once, and the ten largest hold 0.6% to 0.9%. Sequenced: central memory CD4+ T cells from blood. The receptors shown here come from a man aged 25 to 40 with type 1 diabetes.

This clone was found a few times. This chain joins TRBV2 and TRBJ2-1, with TRBD2 matching over 10 bases. The CDR3 contains 14 residues. Germline values: CDR1 SNHLY, CDR2 FYNNEI. J lost 11 bases, V lost 8 bases, and 12 bases had no gene match. The CDR3 DNA reads TGTGCCAGCCTCTTAGCGATAGCGGGGGGAAAGCAGTTCTTC. Protein: CASLLAIAGGKQFF.

The sample holds a few counts of this clone. The chain links TRBV4-2 to TRBJ2-1; D is uncertain. The V gene lost 0 bases and the J gene lost 10 bases, with 13 bases spanning the gap. There are 14 residues in the CDR3. Per the germline V gene, CDR1 is LGHNA and CDR2 is YNFKEQ. The CDR3: CASSQEIGEYEQFF. CDR3 coding DNA: TGTGCCAGCAGCCAAGAAATAGGAGAATACGAGCAGTTCTTC.

This rearrangement joins TRBV7-9 to TRBJ1-5, with TRBD1 identical over 7 bases. CDR1 is SEHNR and CDR2 is FQNEAQ in the germline V gene (reference sequence). This CDR3 has 13 amino acids. With 5 bases clipped from V and 4 bases from J, the junction kept 2 bases outside the gene matches. In nucleotides, the CDR3 is TGTGCCAGCAGCCGGGGACAGAATCAGCCCCAGCATTTT. Protein sequence: CASSRGQNQPQHF.

V is TRBV28 and J is TRBJ2-7, with D possibly TRBD1 on 6 matching bases. CDR3 length: 15 amino acids. Per germline, CDR1 MDHEN and CDR2 SYDVKM. V shed 7 bases and J shed 2 bases, with 18 bases lying between them. The CDR3 spells CASTSPGQLTYEQYF. The CDR3 DNA follows: TGTGCCAGCACCTCTCCCGGACAGCTAACCTACGAGCAGTACTTC.

V and J are TRBV4-3 and TRBJ2-7, with a tentative D call TRBD1 (6 bases). The germline gives CDR1 LGHNA, CDR2 YSLEER. Trimming removed 0 bases at V and 12 bases at J, with 15 bases between. This CDR3 has 13 residues. CDR3 nucleotide sequence: TGCGCCAGCAGCCAAGATCATAAGGGACAACGGTACTTC. It codes for CASSQDHKGQRYF.

The chain uses TRBV11-1 and TRBJ2-5; no clear D. Deletions cut 4 bases from V and 5 bases from J, with 11 bases between. The V gene's germline CDR1 is SGHAT and CDR2 FQDESV (reference sequence). The CDR3 spans 13 residues. The CDR3 DNA sequence: TGTGCCAGCAGCTCTACCAGGAAGGAGACCCAGTACTTC. Residues: CASSSTRKETQYF.

The rearrangement links TRBV27 to TRBJ2-2; tentative D call: TRBD1 (5 bases). CDR3 length: 16 amino acids. Germline CDR1 reads MNHEY; CDR2 reads SMNVEV (reference sequence). Trimming left V 6 bases short and J 4 bases short, with 18 bases between. The CDR3 DNA reads as TGTGCCAGCAGACCGCGAACAGGCCCAGGCACCGGGGAGCTGTTTTTT. This gives the protein CASRPRTGPGTGELFF.

The V call is TRBV6-6, the J call TRBJ2-7; 7 positions match TRBD1. The CDR3 runs to 14 residues. V lost 5 bases to trimming and J lost 1 base; unmatched junction nucleotides: 5. Germline CDR1 and CDR2: MNHNY and SVGAGI (reference sequence). The CDR3: CASSQMTGSYEQYF. In DNA form, the CDR3 reads TGTGCCAGCAGTCAAATGACAGGGTCCTACGAGCAGTACTTC.

This clone was observed a handful of times. V is TRBV4-3 and J is TRBJ2-3; 7 nucleotides agree with TRBD2. CDR1 is LGHNA, CDR2 YSLEER, per germline. The CDR3 is 15 amino acids. V lost 3 bases, J lost 2 bases, and 5 bases stayed unmatched. CDR3 DNA: TGCGCCAGCAGCCAGGGGGGGTCCTTCACAGATACGCAGTATTTT. Translated: CASSQGGSFTDTQYF.

The V gene is TRBV5-6, the J gene TRBJ2-5; TRBD1 matches at 10 bases. Per germline, CDR1 SGHDT and CDR2 YYEEEE. V lost 4 bases, J lost 6 bases, and 6 bases stayed unmatched. The CDR3 loop spans 14 amino acids. CDR3 protein: CASSTGQGWQTQYF. DNA of the CDR3: TGTGCCAGCAGCACGGGACAGGGGTGGCAGACCCAGTACTTC.